Below, 29 T cell receptor beta chains from the same sample are listed, as sequenced in a study of cytomegalovirus exposure and HLA in healthy donors. Amplification used 60 Vbeta primers and 13 Jbeta primers. The method was immunoSEQ multiplex PCR; TCRdb's version includes in-frame clones alone and lacks a portion of them. In the table there are about 190,000 clones, 75% to 90% of which are singletons. Sequenced input: PBMCs. All receptors derive from a woman in her 50s in good health and CMV-seropositive.

This chain joins TRBV29-1 and TRBJ2-1, with a tentative D call TRBD2 (5 bases). CDR3 length: 13 amino acids. Looked up from germline, CDR1 is SQVTM and CDR2 is ANQGSEA. Trimming left V 3 bases short and J 10 bases short, with 16 bases between. The chain's CDR3 is CSVDRPGFLEQFF. CDR3 in DNA: TGCAGCGTTGATAGGCCGGGGTTCTTAGAGCAGTTCTTC.

V and J are TRBV7-6 and TRBJ2-5; D is uncertain. CDR1 is SGHVS and CDR2 is FNYEAQ in the germline V gene. V lost 2 bases and J lost 5, with 9 bases in between. The CDR3 spans 13 residues. DNA for the CDR3: TGTGCCAGCAGCTTATCAGTCGGGGAGACCCAGTACTTC. Translation gives CASSLSVGETQYF.

Only a few counts were recorded for this clone. This sequence joins TRBV6-5 and TRBJ1-1; D is unresolved. Trimming left V 5 bases short and J 5 bases short, with 18 bases between. Germline loops: CDR1 MNHEY, CDR2 SVGAGI. The length of the CDR3 is 15 residues. As DNA, the CDR3 is TGTGCCAGCAGTCCCCTTTTCCGGGGAGGAACTGAAGCTTTCTTT. Protein: CASSPLFRGGTEAFF.

A word on this clone: At the DNA level, this CDR3 is encoded by other sequences in the same sample as well. This rearrangement joins TRBV19 to TRBJ1-6; D ambiguous. V lost 2 bases and J lost 8, with 7 bases in between. The CDR3 covers 13 residues. Germline-derived CDR1 and CDR2 are LNHDA and SQIVND (reference sequence). Written as DNA, the CDR3 is TGTGCCAGTAGTATAAGCGACGATTCACCCCTCCACTTT. Its protein is CASSISDDSPLHF.

V and J are TRBV2 and TRBJ2-5; TRBD2 might be the D (6 bases). Germline values: CDR1 SNHLY, CDR2 FYNNEI. V lost 6 bases and J 2 bases, leaving 16 bases between the germline ends. This CDR3 spans 15 amino acids. CDR3 bases: TGTGCCAGCAGAGAGGGTCCGGGACTTCAAGAGACCCAGTACTTC. Amino acid sequence: CASREGPGLQETQYF.

In this sample, this clone turned up a few times. The chain recombines TRBV19 with TRBJ2-7; TRBD2 matches at 13 bases. Trimming removed 4 bases from V and 4 bases from J; junction bases left unmatched: 4. From germline, CDR1 is LNHDA and CDR2 SQIVND (reference sequence). This CDR3 region has 15 residues. The CDR3 DNA follows: TGTGCCAGTAGTAAGGGACTAGCGGGGAGATACGAGCAGTACTTC. Translating gives CASSKGLAGRYEQYF.

The J gene is TRBJ2-3, the V gene TRBV6-4; D is uncertain. The germline CDR1 and CDR2 sequences are MRHNA and SNTAGT. CDR3 length: 13 residues. Deletions cut 4 bases from V and 10 bases from J, with 15 bases between. Here the CDR3 DNA reads TGTGCCAGCAGTGGTCAACCAACAGAACCGCAGTATTTT. Protein product: CASSGQPTEPQYF.

The genes are TRBV7-2 and TRBJ2-1, with 8 bases identical to TRBD1. The CDR3 is 16 amino acids. Germline V gene sequence: CDR1 SGHTA, CDR2 FQGNSA. J was trimmed by 1 base and V by 4 bases; bases with no gene match: 6. CDR3 amino acids: CASSWTGTSSYNEQFF. The CDR3 bases are TGTGCCAGCAGCTGGACAGGGACTTCGTCCTACAATGAGCAGTTCTTC.

This clone was counted a few times. The chain combines TRBV4-1 with TRBJ1-2; 7 bases fit TRBD1. The CDR3 covers 14 residues. CDR1 MGHRA and CDR2 YSYEKL come from the germline V gene. Trimming took 6 bases from V and 4 from J; bases not matched to a gene: 8. The CDR3 is CASSPTGQTYGYTF. CDR3 nucleotide sequence: TGCGCCAGCAGTCCAACGGGACAGACCTATGGCTACACCTTC.

The chain has TRBV18 and TRBJ1-1, with 7 bases matching TRBD1. Unmatched junction bases numbered 5, after V lost 2 bases and J lost 2 bases. The CDR3 is made up of 15 amino acids. Germline lookup yields CDR1 KGHSH and CDR2 LQKENI. The CDR3 DNA reads TGTGCCAGCTCACCAGGGACAGAACTAAACACTGAAGCTTTCTTT. This codes for CASSPGTELNTEAFF.

This chain links TRBV7-2 with TRBJ1-2, with D hard to call. The V gene's germline CDR1 is SGHTA and CDR2 FQGNSA. This CDR3 is 15 amino acids long. V shed 1 base and J shed 0 bases, with 9 bases lying between them. The CDR3 DNA sequence: TGTGCCAGCAGCTTAGGTCAGGCAGCTAACTATGGCTACACCTTC. Protein product: CASSLGQAANYGYTF.

The CDR3 spells CASREGARTEAFF. The CDR3 DNA follows: TGTGCCAGCAGGGAGGGGGCTCGGACTGAAGCTTTCTTT. This sequence joins TRBV10-3 and TRBJ1-1; 7 nucleotides align to TRBD1. This CDR3 spans 13 amino acids. The V gene's germline CDR1 is ENHRY and CDR2 SYGVKD. V was clipped by 10 bases and J by 5 bases; unmatched bases: 10.

The chain joins TRBV7-2 to TRBJ2-5; 7 bases are shared with TRBD1. V gave up 1 base and J gave up 3 bases; unmatched junction bases: 2. The CDR3 covers 14 residues. Per the germline V gene, CDR1 is SGHTA and CDR2 is FQGNSA. The DNA for the CDR3 is TGTGCCAGCAGCTTAGGGGGACAGAAAGAGACCCAGTACTTC. Protein: CASSLGGQKETQYF.

The chain carries TRBV28 and TRBJ1-3; D is unresolved. V was clipped by 6 bases and J by 7 bases, with 13 bases between them. CDR1 is MDHEN and CDR2 is SYDVKM in the germline V gene. The CDR3 length is 13 residues. This chain's CDR3 is CASRGEFGNTIYF. CDR3 coding DNA: TGTGCCAGCAGGGGCGAGTTCGGCAACACCATATATTTT. The full variable domain, completed using reference TRBV28 and TRBJ1-3, is DVKVTQSSRYLVKRTGEKVFLECVQDMDHENMFWYRQDPGLGLRLIYFSYDVKMKEKGDIPEGYSVSREKKERFSLILESASTNQTSMYLCASRGEFGNTIYFGEGSWLTVV.

This rearrangement joins TRBV19 to TRBJ2-1; tentatively, D is TRBD2 (6 bases). The V and J ends lost 1 base and 9 bases respectively, with 13 bases between them. This CDR3 region has 14 residues. The germline CDR1 and CDR2 sequences are LNHDA and SQIVND (reference sequence). The CDR3 here is CASSIAPFGGEQFF. CDR3 DNA: TGTGCCAGTAGTATAGCCCCCTTCGGGGGTGAGCAGTTCTTC.

The rearrangement joins TRBV9 to TRBJ2-1; 9 bases are a match to TRBD2. The CDR3 length is 17 residues. Germline lookup yields CDR1 SGDLS and CDR2 YYNGEE. After removal of 3 bases from V and 3 bases from J, the junction contained 10 bases not matched to a gene. The CDR3 region is CASSGPSGTSHYNEQFF. DNA of the CDR3: TGTGCCAGCAGCGGCCCCTCCGGGACTAGCCACTACAATGAGCAGTTCTTC.

The CDR3 coding sequence is TGTGCCAGCAGCGCACAAAGAAGGACTAGCGGGCTCCCTAGCACAGATACGCAGTATTTT. Its protein is CASSAQRRTSGLPSTDTQYF. The J gene is TRBJ2-3, the V gene TRBV21-1; the table gives TRBD2 as D, unverified against the DNA. TRBV21-1 corresponds to a pseudogene. The CDR3 has 20 residues.

V gene TRBV4-1 combines with J gene TRBJ1-1; D is undetermined. The germline gives CDR1 MGHRA, CDR2 YSYEKL. The CDR3 is 13 amino acids. V dropped 0 bases and J dropped 8 bases, with 10 bases sitting between them. The CDR3 coding sequence is TGCGCCAGCAGCCAAGAAACACGCCTGGAAGCTTTCTTT. Protein sequence: CASSQETRLEAFF.

The chain recombines TRBV7-9 with TRBJ2-3, with 10 positions matching TRBD2. CDR1 is SEHNR, CDR2 FQNEAQ, per germline (reference sequence). This CDR3 contains 15 residues. The V gene end was trimmed by 2 bases and the J gene end by 3 bases; junction bases not matched to a gene: 2. Written as DNA, the CDR3 is TGTGCCAGCAGCTTATCTAGCGGGAGAACAGATACGCAGTATTTT. Protein: CASSLSSGRTDTQYF. The whole variable domain, remainder taken from reference TRBV7-9 and TRBJ2-3, is DTGVSQNPRHKITKRGQNVTFRCDPISEHNRLYWYRQTLGQGPEFLTYFQNEAQLEKSRLLSDRFSAERPKGSFSTLEIQRTEQGDSAMYLCASSLSSGRTDTQYFGPGTRLTVL.

The rearrangement links TRBV6-6 to TRBJ2-7, with 11 bases identical to TRBD2. Germline V CDR1 and CDR2: MNHNY, SVGAGI (reference sequence). This CDR3 comprises 15 residues. V lost 2 bases to trimming and J lost 6 bases; unmatched junction nucleotides: 6. Written as DNA, the CDR3 is TGTGCCAGCAGTTACGAGGCTAGCGGGGGGACCGAGCAGTACTTC. It is translated as CASSYEASGGTEQYF.

This clone was seen a single time. The V gene is TRBV10-3, the J gene TRBJ1-1; the match to TRBD1 covers 10 bases. The CDR3 spans 14 residues. CDR1 and CDR2 from the germline V gene are ENHRY and SYGVKD. V lost 6 bases, J lost 1 base, and 2 bases stayed unmatched. The CDR3, as DNA: TGTGCCATCAGGTGGGACAGGGGGAACACTGAAGCTTTCTTT. Translating it yields CAIRWDRGNTEAFF.

The V call is TRBV28, the J call TRBJ1-1; D might be TRBD1 (5 bases). Between the trimmed V and J ends, which lost 2 bases and 1 base, there was a span of 8 bases. The germline CDR1 and CDR2 sequences are MDHEN and SYDVKM. CDR3 length: 14 residues. This chain's CDR3 is CASSLRQQNTEAFF. The DNA for the CDR3 is TGTGCCAGCAGTTTAAGACAGCAGAACACTGAAGCTTTCTTT.

A few counts support this clone. This sequence joins TRBV7-9 and TRBJ2-7, with 9 bases fitting TRBD1. The CDR3 runs to 12 residues. Germline CDR1 and CDR2: SEHNR and FQNEAQ (reference sequence). V gave up 5 bases and J gave up 11 bases; unmatched junction bases: 7. Here the CDR3 reads CASSPTDRGKYF. In DNA form, the CDR3 reads TGTGCCAGCAGCCCTACCGACAGGGGGAAGTACTTC.

The V gene is TRBV5-6, the J gene TRBJ2-3; maybe TRBD2 (5 bases). Germline CDR1 and CDR2: SGHDT and YYEEEE. The CDR3 length is 15 residues. The V end lost 2 bases, the J end lost 4 bases, and 14 bases lay between the germline ends. As DNA, the CDR3 is TGTGCCAGCAGCTTCATTGGCGCGAGGGCAGATACGCAGTATTTT. It specifies CASSFIGARADTQYF.

The chain has TRBV4-3 and TRBJ2-1; 8 bases align to TRBD1. Looked up from germline, CDR1 is LGHNA and CDR2 is YSLEER. With 1 base clipped from V and 3 bases from J, the junction kept 2 bases outside the gene matches. The CDR3 sequence is 15 residues long. CDR3: CASSQGQGIYNEQFF. The CDR3 nucleotides are TGCGCCAGCAGCCAAGGACAGGGGATCTACAATGAGCAGTTCTTC.

The chain joins TRBV6-4 to TRBJ2-7; maybe TRBD1 (5 bases). The germline V gene encodes CDR1 MRHNA and CDR2 SNTAGT. V gave up 5 bases and J gave up 3 bases, with 14 bases separating them. This CDR3 spans 14 amino acids. CDR3 nucleotides: TGTGCCAGCAGTTACTTGGATAGGGGCTACGAGCAGTACTTC. This sequence encodes CASSYLDRGYEQYF.

This clone was picked up a small number of times. For the CDR3, the DNA is TGTGCCAGCAGCTTCCCGGGACAGGGGGCCTTTAAGCAGTTCTTC. Its translation: CASSFPGQGAFKQFF. The chain has TRBV5-4 and TRBJ2-1; 12 nucleotides align to TRBD1. CDR1 is SGHNT and CDR2 is YYREEE in the germline V gene (reference sequence). The CDR3 covers 15 residues. The V gene end was trimmed by 2 bases and the J gene end by 11 bases; junction bases not matched to a gene: 8.

The V call is TRBV5-1, the J call TRBJ1-4, with 9 bases identical to TRBD1. Germline loops: CDR1 SGHRS, CDR2 YFSETQ. V trimming: 0 bases; J trimming: 8 bases; junction bases outside the gene matches: 2. CDR3 length: 14 residues. DNA for the CDR3: TGCGCCAGCAGCTTGGGACAGGGGGGAGAAAAACTGTTTTTT. Protein sequence: CASSLGQGGEKLFF.

This clone was detected a few times. The chain's CDR3 is CASSIDRFQETQYF. DNA of the CDR3: TGTGCCAGCAGCATCGACAGGTTCCAAGAGACCCAGTACTTC. The rearrangement links TRBV11-2 to TRBJ2-5; D is perhaps TRBD1 (6 bases). Germline CDR1 reads SGHAT; CDR2 reads FQNNGV. The CDR3 sequence is 14 residues long. Between the trimmed V and J ends, which lost 5 bases and 1 base, there was a span of 11 bases.